The 18 T cell receptor beta chains below were found in one sample sequenced in a study of T cell responses to AZD1222 COVID-19 vaccine. Profiling relied on immunoSEQ multiplex PCR, and the TCRdb table lists in-frame clones only, not all of them. The sample holds 120,000 or so clones; 86% are singletons and the top ten take 15% to 20%. Specimen: peripheral blood, collected 28 days after the second AZD1222 dose. These receptor sequences come from an adult who received the AZD1222 COVID-19 vaccine.

This clone was seen a handful of times. The CDR3 DNA follows: TGTGCCAGCGACGGGAGAAACAATGAGCAGTTCTTC. It is translated as CASDGRNNEQFF. The V call is TRBV28, the J call TRBJ2-1; possible D gene TRBD2, 6 bases. Germline V lookup: CDR1 MDHEN, CDR2 SYDVKM. Trimming pared 8 bases from V and 5 bases from J, leaving 10 bases between. The CDR3 is made up of 12 amino acids. The full variable domain, in which reference TRBV28 and TRBJ2-1 provide the parts outside the CDR3, is DVKVTQSSRYLVKRTGEKVFLECVQDMDHENMFWYRQDPGLGLRLIYFSYDVKMKEKGDIPEGYSVSREKKERFSLILESASTNQTSMYLCASDGRNNEQFFGPGTRLTVL.

This sequence joins TRBV30 and TRBJ2-2; maybe TRBD2 (6 bases). This CDR3 is 16 amino acids long. Trimming took off 0 bases at V and 6 bases at J, with 17 bases between the two ends. Germline CDR1 GTSNPN, CDR2 SVGIG (reference sequence). CDR3 sequence reads: CAWSVFGTPGAGELFF. The CDR3 nucleotides are TGTGCCTGGAGTGTATTCGGGACTCCCGGGGCCGGGGAGCTGTTTTTT.

This chain uses TRBV7-3 with TRBJ2-2; D is possibly TRBD1 (6 bases). In germline, CDR1 is SGHTA, CDR2 FQGTGA. The CDR3 sequence is 15 residues long. V shed 5 bases and J shed 4 bases, with 14 bases lying between them. The DNA for the CDR3 is TGTGCCAGCAGCCCATCCGCAGGGGCCACCGGGGAGCTGTTTTTT. The encoded protein is CASSPSAGATGELFF.

The chain employs TRBV2 and TRBJ2-7; TRBD1 is a possible D gene (5 bases). In germline, CDR1 is SNHLY, CDR2 FYNNEI. V dropped 6 bases and J dropped 0 bases, with 15 bases sitting between them. CDR3 length: 15 residues. The CDR3 region is CASREQERYSYEQYF. The CDR3 DNA reads as TGTGCCAGCAGGGAACAGGAACGTTACTCCTACGAGCAGTACTTC.

The V call is TRBV9, the J call TRBJ1-1; D is uncertain. The germline CDR1 and CDR2 sequences are SGDLS and YYNGEE. Between the trimmed V and J ends, which lost 7 bases and 8 bases, there was a span of 12 bases. The CDR3 sequence is 11 residues long. CDR3 residues: CASAWEREAFF. CDR3 sequence (DNA): TGTGCCAGCGCCTGGGAGAGGGAAGCTTTCTTT.

This sequence joins TRBV7-2 and TRBJ2-3; a weak D match, TRBD2 (5 bases). CDR3 length: 16 amino acids. V was clipped by 4 bases and J by 4 bases, with 18 bases between them. CDR1 SGHTA and CDR2 FQGNSA come from the germline V gene. The chain's CDR3 is CASSSVPTRRPDTQYF. CDR3 bases: TGTGCCAGCAGCTCAGTCCCTACTAGGCGCCCAGATACGCAGTATTTT.

This clone was detected only a few times. V is TRBV6-4 and J is TRBJ2-1, with TRBD2 matching over 10 bases. CDR3 length: 15 residues. Germline CDR1 is MRHNA and CDR2 is SNTAGT. J gave up 6 bases and V 0 bases, and 2 bases lay outside the gene matches. The CDR3 DNA reads TGTGCCAGCAGTGACTCAGAGCGGGGGGGCAATGAGCAGTTCTTC. It codes for CASSDSERGGNEQFF.

Remarks on this clone: One junction end does not reproduce the germline sequence, and a read error may be involved. The V call is TRBV7-2, the J call TRBJ2-5; 8 bases agree with TRBD2. This CDR3 region has 14 residues. CDR1 is SGHTA and CDR2 is FQGNSA in the germline V gene. The CDR3 DNA reads as TGTGCCAGCAGCCTAGCGGGTTTCCAAGAGACCCAGTACTTC. Encoded protein: CASSLAGFQETQYF.

This chain connects TRBV7-8 to TRBJ2-7; 8 bases are shared with TRBD1. CDR1 and CDR2 from the germline V gene are SGHVS and FQNEAQ. Trimming at V came to 5 bases and at J to 0 bases, leaving 9 bases not matched to a gene. This CDR3 contains 16 residues. The CDR3 bases are TGTGCCAGCAGCCCAGGGGGCTTGCTGGACTCCTACGAGCAGTACTTC. As protein: CASSPGGLLDSYEQYF. Looking up the rest from reference TRBV7-8 and TRBJ2-7 gives the full variable domain: GAGVSQSPRYKVAKRGQDVALRCDPISGHVSLFWYQQALGQGPEFLTYFQNEAQLDKSGLPSDRFFAERPEGSVSTLKIQRTQQEDSAVYLCASSPGGLLDSYEQYFGPGTRLTVT.

The chain employs TRBV3-1 (or the pseudogene TRBV3-2) and TRBJ2-2, with D perhaps matching TRBD2 (7 bases). The CDR3 contains 15 residues. CDR1 and CDR2 (germline): LGHDT, YNNKEL (reference sequence). V lost 5 bases and J lost 3, with 13 bases in between. The CDR3 is CASSTRGAHTGELFF. CDR3 DNA: TGTGCCAGCAGCACCCGGGGGGCGCACACCGGGGAGCTGTTTTTT.

The V gene is TRBV28, the J gene TRBJ1-1, with D maybe TRBD1 (5 bases). This CDR3 spans 11 amino acids. V lost 6 bases, J lost 6 bases, and 8 bases lay in between. CDR1 is MDHEN, CDR2 SYDVKM, per germline. The CDR3 region is CASRVGPEAFF. CDR3 DNA sequence: TGTGCCAGCAGAGTGGGGCCTGAAGCTTTCTTT.

The chain joins TRBV6-5 to TRBJ1-2; tentatively, D is TRBD1 (6 bases). Germline V lookup: CDR1 MNHEY, CDR2 SVGAGI. Trimming took 3 bases from V and 4 from J, leaving 9 bases between them. CDR3 size: 13 residues. CDR3 bases: TGTGCCAGCAGTTATGCGGACAGCTATGGCTACACCTTC. Its translation is CASSYADSYGYTF.

The chain employs TRBV7-2 and TRBJ2-7, with 11 bases lining up with TRBD2. Germline-derived CDR1 and CDR2 are SGHTA and FQGNSA. V lost 3 bases and J lost 5; bases outside the gene matches: 6. The CDR3 is made up of 15 amino acids. In DNA form, the CDR3 reads TGTGCCAGCAGCTTTATCCAGACTAGCGGGAACGAGCAGTACTTC. Protein: CASSFIQTSGNEQYF.

V and J are TRBV28 and TRBJ2-7; D perhaps matches TRBD2 (8 bases). The germline V and J ends were trimmed by 6 bases and 3 bases, with 21 bases remaining between them. The length of the CDR3 is 16 residues. Germline assignment: CDR1 MDHEN and CDR2 SYDVKM. This CDR3 is CASSLGSGTARYEQYF. CDR3 bases: TGTGCCAGCAGCCTAGGTAGCGGGACAGCCCGCTACGAGCAGTACTTC.

The rearrangement joins TRBV12-3 or TRBV12-4 to TRBJ1-1; no clear D. This CDR3 contains 12 residues. Trimming removed 6 bases at V and 2 bases at J, with 7 bases between. Written as DNA, the CDR3 is TGTGCCAGCAGCTTACAAAACACTGAAGCTTTCTTT. As protein: CASSLQNTEAFF.

The chain recombines TRBV5-8 with TRBJ1-2, with 7 bases matching TRBD1. The CDR3 contains 14 residues. The J segment lost 2 bases and the V segment lost 0 bases, leaving 1 base of the junction unmatched. CDR1 SGHTS and CDR2 YDEGEE come from the germline V gene. The CDR3 DNA follows: TGTGCCAGCAGCTTGGGGGACAGAAACTATGGCTACACCTTC. It translates to CASSLGDRNYGYTF. Full variable domain (remainder filled in from reference TRBV5-8 and TRBJ1-2): EAGVTQSPTHLIKTRGQQATLRCSPISGHTSVYWYQQALGLGLQFLLWYDEGEERNRGNFPPRFSGRQFPNYSSELNVNALELEDSALYLCASSLGDRNYGYTFGSGTRLTVV.

This clone was counted a single time. V is TRBV18 and J is TRBJ2-3; D is uncertain. V lost 4 bases and J lost 6, with 11 bases in between. Looked up from germline, CDR1 is KGHSH and CDR2 is LQKENI. CDR3 length: 13 residues. CDR3 nucleotides: TGTGCCAGCTCACTCATGGATTTCGATACGCAGTATTTT. It is translated as CASSLMDFDTQYF.

CDR3: CASSPYGTSGTVQETQYF. DNA for the CDR3: TGTGCCAGCTCACCCTACGGGACTAGCGGGACAGTACAAGAGACCCAGTACTTC. The chain combines TRBV18 with TRBJ2-5, with 13 bases that match TRBD2. CDR3 length: 18 residues. V was clipped by 3 bases and J by 2 bases; unmatched bases: 9. CDR1 is KGHSH and CDR2 is LQKENI in the germline V gene.